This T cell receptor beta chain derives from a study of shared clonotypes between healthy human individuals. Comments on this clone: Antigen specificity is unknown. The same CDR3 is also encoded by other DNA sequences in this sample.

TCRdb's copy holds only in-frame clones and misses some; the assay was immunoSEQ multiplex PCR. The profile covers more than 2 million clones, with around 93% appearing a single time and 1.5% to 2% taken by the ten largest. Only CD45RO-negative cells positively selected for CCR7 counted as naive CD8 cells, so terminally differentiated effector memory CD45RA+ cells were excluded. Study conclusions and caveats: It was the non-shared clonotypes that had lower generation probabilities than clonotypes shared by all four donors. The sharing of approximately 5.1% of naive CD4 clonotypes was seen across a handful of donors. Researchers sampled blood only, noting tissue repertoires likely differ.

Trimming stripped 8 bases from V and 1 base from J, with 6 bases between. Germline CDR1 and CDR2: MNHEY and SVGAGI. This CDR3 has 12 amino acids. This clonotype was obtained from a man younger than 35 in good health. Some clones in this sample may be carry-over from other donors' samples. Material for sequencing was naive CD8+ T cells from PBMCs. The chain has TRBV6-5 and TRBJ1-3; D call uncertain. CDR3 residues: CASSPSGNTIYF. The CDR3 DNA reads TGTGCCAGCTCTCCGTCTGGAAACACCATATATTTT.